This T cell receptor (beta chain) stems from a study of cytomegalovirus exposure and HLA in healthy donors. Study outcomes and limitations: Some highly shared sequence variants likely arose as a pipeline artifact. Beyond CMV serostatus, there was no information to go on about immune exposure. TCR beta V- and J-gene trimming, according to a later analysis, was linked to a missense DCLRE1C variant.

The PCR contained 60 Vbeta and 13 Jbeta primers. Assay: immunoSEQ multiplex PCR; the TCRdb copy retains only in-frame clones and omits some. The repertoire holds over 200,000 clones, with about 83% as singletons. Points on this clone: Its target is unknown.

This receptor was obtained from a human donor in good health. The material sequenced was PBMCs.

This CDR3 is CASSLSGANYGYTF. In nucleotides, the CDR3 is TGCGCCAGCAGTCTAAGCGGGGCAAACTATGGCTACACCTTC. J is TRBJ1-2 and V is TRBV5-1, with a weak D call TRBD1 (5 bases). CDR3 length equals 14 residues. V lost 5 bases to trimming and J lost 2 bases, with 13 bases between them. Germline CDR1 and CDR2: SGHRS and YFSETQ.